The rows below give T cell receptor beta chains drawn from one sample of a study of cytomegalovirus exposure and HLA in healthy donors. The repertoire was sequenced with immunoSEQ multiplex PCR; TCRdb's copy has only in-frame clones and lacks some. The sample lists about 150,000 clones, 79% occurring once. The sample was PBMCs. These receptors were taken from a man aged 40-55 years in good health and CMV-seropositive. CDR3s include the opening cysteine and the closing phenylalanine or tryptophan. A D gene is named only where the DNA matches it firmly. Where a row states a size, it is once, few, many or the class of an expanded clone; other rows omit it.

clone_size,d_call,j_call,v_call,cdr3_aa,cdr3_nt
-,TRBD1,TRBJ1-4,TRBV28,CASSLRQGREKLFF,TGTGCCAGCAGCCTTAGACAGGGACGGGAAAAACTGTTTTTT
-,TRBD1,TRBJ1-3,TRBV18,CASSPDQGARGNTIYF,TGTGCCAGCTCACCCGATCAGGGGGCGAGAGGAAACACCATATATTTT
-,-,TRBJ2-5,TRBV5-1,CASSRDSRGFQETQYF,TGCGCCAGCAGCCGGGACAGCCGGGGGTTCCAAGAGACCCAGTACTTC
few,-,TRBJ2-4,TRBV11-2,CASSNSNIQYF,TGTGCCAGCAGCAACAGCAACATTCAGTACTTC
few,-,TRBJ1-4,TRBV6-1,CASLGQLNEKLFF,TGTGCCAGCCTCGGACAGCTTAATGAAAAACTGTTTTTT
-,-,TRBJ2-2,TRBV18,CASSPEVTGELFF,TGTGCCAGCTCACCGGAGGTCACCGGGGAGCTGTTTTTT
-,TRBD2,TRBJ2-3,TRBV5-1,CASGLAGHGTDTQYF,TGCGCCAGCGGACTAGCGGGCCATGGAACAGATACGCAGTATTTT
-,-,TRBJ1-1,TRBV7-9,CASSFQVPDTEAFF,TGTGCCAGCAGCTTTCAGGTTCCGGACACTGAAGCTTTCTTT
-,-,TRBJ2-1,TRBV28,CASSSIYRFYNEQFF,TGTGCCAGCAGTTCTATTTATCGTTTCTACAATGAGCAGTTCTTC
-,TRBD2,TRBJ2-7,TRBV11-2,CASSLKAGGHEQYF,TGTGCCAGCAGCTTAAAAGCGGGAGGCCACGAGCAGTACTTC
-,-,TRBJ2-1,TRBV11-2,CASSSPPGLPEEQFF,TGTGCCAGCAGCTCCCCTCCGGGACTCCCCGAGGAGCAGTTCTTC
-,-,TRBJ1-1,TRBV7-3,CASSRGGTLGDEAFF,TGTGCCAGCAGCCGGGGGGGGACCCTTGGTGATGAAGCTTTCTTT
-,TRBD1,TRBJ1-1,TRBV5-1,CASSRSSGGGTEAFF,TGCGCCAGCAGCCGCTCTTCAGGGGGCGGCACTGAAGCTTTCTTT
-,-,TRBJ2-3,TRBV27,CASSFYGPSTDTQYF,TGTGCCAGCAGTTTTTACGGTCCTAGCACAGATACGCAGTATTTT
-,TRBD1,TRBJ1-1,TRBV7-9,CASSPLPGQSNTEAFF,TGTGCCAGCAGCCCCCTTCCGGGACAGTCTAACACTGAAGCTTTCTTT
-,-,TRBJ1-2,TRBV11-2,CASSFNSNNYGYTF,TGTGCCAGCAGCTTCAACAGCAATAACTATGGCTACACCTTC
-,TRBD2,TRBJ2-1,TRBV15,CATSRDPSGSADEQFF,TGTGCCACCAGCAGAGATCCTAGCGGGAGCGCCGATGAGCAGTTCTTC
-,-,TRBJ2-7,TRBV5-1,CASSLEGPPYEQYF,TGCGCCAGCAGCTTGGAGGGGCCCCCCTACGAGCAGTACTTC
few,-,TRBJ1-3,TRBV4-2,CASSQAAVSGNTIYF,TGTGCCAGCAGCCAAGCAGCGGTCTCTGGAAACACCATATATTTT
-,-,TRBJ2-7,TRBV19,CASSNQGHSYEQYF,TGTGCCAGTAGTAACCAGGGTCACTCCTACGAGCAGTACTTC
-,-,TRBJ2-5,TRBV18,CASSPPEVRETQYF,TGTGCCAGCTCACCACCGGAGGTCCGAGAGACCCAGTACTTC
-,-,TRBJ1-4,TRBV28,CASSFGGTNEKLFF,TGTGCCAGCAGTTTCGGGGGGACTAATGAAAAACTGTTTTTT
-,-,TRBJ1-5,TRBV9,CASSVLQGTQPQHF,TGTGCCAGCAGCGTACTACAGGGTACTCAGCCCCAGCATTTT
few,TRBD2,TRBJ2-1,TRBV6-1,CASRGLARENEQFF,TGTGCCAGCAGAGGACTAGCGAGAGAGAATGAGCAGTTCTTC
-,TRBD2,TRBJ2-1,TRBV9,CASSVVASGGTGNEQFF,TGTGCCAGCAGCGTAGTGGCTAGCGGGGGGACTGGAAATGAGCAGTTCTTC
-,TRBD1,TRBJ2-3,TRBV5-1,CASCQGAPRTDTRYF,TGCGCCAGCTGTCAGGGGGCCCCGCGCACAGATACGCGGTATTTT
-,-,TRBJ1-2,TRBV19,CASSARPGGAYGYTF,TGTGCCAGTAGTGCTCGACCCGGGGGGGCATATGGCTACACCTTC
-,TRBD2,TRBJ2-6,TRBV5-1,CASSTSGDSGANVLTF,TGCGCCAGCAGCACCAGCGGGGATTCTGGGGCCAACGTCCTGACTTTC
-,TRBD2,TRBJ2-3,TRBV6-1,CASSHQAGSTDTQYF,TGTGCCAGCAGTCATCAAGCGGGGAGCACAGATACGCAGTATTTT
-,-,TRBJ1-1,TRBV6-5,CASSRDFSRAFF,TGTGCCAGCAGTCGGGACTTTAGTAGAGCTTTCTTT
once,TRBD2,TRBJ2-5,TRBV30,CAWSWGGSGTQYF,TGTGCCTGGAGTTGGGGCGGGAGTGGGACCCAGTACTTC
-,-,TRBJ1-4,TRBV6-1,CASEDGGEGGEKLFF,TGTGCCAGCGAAGACGGGGGGGAGGGTGGCGAAAAACTGTTTTTT
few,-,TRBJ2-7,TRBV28,CASSLAGQDEQYF,TGTGCCAGCAGTTTGGCAGGGCAGGACGAGCAGTACTTC
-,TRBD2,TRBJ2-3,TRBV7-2,CAIIPLADSTDTQYF,TGTGCCATCATCCCGCTAGCGGATAGCACAGATACGCAGTATTTT
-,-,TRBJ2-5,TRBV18,CASSSSHGRRETQYF,TGTGCCAGCTCATCGAGCCACGGGAGACGGGAGACCCAGTACTTC
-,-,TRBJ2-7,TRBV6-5,CASSYSGGTYEQYF,TGTGCCAGCAGTTACTCGGGGGGTACCTACGAGCAGTACTTC
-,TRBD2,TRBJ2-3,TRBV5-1,CASSLVTSSDTQYF,TGCGCCAGCAGCTTGGTGACTAGCTCTGATACGCAGTATTTT